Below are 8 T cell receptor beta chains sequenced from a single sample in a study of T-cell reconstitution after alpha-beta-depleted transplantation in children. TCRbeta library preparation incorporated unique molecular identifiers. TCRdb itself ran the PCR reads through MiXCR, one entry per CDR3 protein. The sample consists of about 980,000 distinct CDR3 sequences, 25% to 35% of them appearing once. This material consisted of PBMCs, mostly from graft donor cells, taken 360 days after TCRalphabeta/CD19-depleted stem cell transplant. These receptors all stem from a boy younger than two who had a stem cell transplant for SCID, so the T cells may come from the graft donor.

Here the CDR3 DNA reads TGCAGCGTGGGGACAGGGAAGGGGAACACCGGGGAGCTGTTTTTT. It specifies CSVGTGKGNTGELFF. The V gene is TRBV29-1, the J gene TRBJ2-2; 9 nucleotides line up with TRBD1. J was trimmed by 1 base and V by 6 bases; bases with no gene match: 6. The CDR3 has 15 amino acids. CDR1 and CDR2 from the germline V gene are SQVTM and ANQGSEA.

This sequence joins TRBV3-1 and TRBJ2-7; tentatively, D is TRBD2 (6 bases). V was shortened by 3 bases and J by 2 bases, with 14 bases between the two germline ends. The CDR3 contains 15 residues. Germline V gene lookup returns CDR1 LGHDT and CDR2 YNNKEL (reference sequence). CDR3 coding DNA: TGTGCCAGCAGCCAGGGACTGAACCTTCCCTACGAGCAGTACTTC. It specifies CASSQGLNLPYEQYF.

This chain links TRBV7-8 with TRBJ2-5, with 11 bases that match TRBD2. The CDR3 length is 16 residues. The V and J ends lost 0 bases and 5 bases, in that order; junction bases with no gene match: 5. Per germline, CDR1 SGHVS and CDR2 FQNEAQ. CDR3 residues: CASSLARLAGRETQYF. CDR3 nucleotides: TGTGCCAGCAGCTTAGCCCGACTAGCGGGGCGGGAGACCCAGTACTTC.

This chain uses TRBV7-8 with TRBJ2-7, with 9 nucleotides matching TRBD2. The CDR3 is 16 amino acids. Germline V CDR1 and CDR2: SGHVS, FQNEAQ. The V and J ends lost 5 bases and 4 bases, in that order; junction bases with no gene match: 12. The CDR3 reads CASSASLGAGGYEQYF. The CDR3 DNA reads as TGTGCCAGCAGCGCAAGCCTCGGAGCGGGGGGTTACGAGCAGTACTTC.

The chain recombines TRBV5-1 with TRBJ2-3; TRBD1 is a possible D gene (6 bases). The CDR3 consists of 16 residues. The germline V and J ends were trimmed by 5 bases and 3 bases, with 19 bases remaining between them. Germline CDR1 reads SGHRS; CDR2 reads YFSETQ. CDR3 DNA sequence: TGCGCCAGCAGACTCGCACAGGGATATGGGACAGATACGCAGTATTTT. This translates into CASRLAQGYGTDTQYF. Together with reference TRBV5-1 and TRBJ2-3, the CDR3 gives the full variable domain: KAGVTQTPRYLIKTRGQQVTLSCSPISGHRSVSWYQQTPGQGLQFLFEYFSETQRNKGNFPGRFSGRQFSNSRSEMNVSTLELGDSALYLCASRLAQGYGTDTQYFGPGTRLTVL.

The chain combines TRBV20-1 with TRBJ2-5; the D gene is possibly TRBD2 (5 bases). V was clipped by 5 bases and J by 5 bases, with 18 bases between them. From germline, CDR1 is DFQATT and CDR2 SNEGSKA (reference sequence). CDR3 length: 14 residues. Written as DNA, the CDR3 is TGCAGTGCTCCACGTACGGGGTTTCGGGAGACCCAGTACTTC. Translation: CSAPRTGFRETQYF.

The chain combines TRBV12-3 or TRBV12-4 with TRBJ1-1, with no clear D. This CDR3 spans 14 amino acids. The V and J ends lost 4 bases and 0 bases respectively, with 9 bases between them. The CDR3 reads CASSSTLLNTEAFF. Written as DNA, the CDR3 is TGTGCCAGCAGTTCGACCCTATTGAACACTGAAGCTTTCTTT.

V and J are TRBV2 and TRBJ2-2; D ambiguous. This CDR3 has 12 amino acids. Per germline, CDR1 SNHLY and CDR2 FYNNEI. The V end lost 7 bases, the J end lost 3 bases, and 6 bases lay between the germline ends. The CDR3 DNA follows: TGTGCCAGCAAGGCTGACACCGGGGAGCTGTTTTTT. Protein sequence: CASKADTGELFF.